The 4 T cell receptor beta chains given below trace back to one sample, sequenced in a study of cytomegalovirus exposure and HLA in healthy donors. PCR primers comprised 60 Vbeta and 13 Jbeta primers. The repertoire was sequenced with immunoSEQ multiplex PCR; TCRdb's copy has only in-frame clones and lacks some. The table has 160,000 or so clones, 65% to 85% seen once. The specimen was PBMCs. The receptors derive from a man aged 60 to 69 in good health and CMV-seronegative.

The gene calls are TRBV18 and TRBJ2-1, with D possibly TRBD1 on 5 matching bases. Germline loops: CDR1 KGHSH, CDR2 LQKENI. Trimming removed 0 bases at V and 3 bases at J, with 9 bases between. CDR3 length equals 15 residues. CDR3 residues: CASSPPQGLYNEQFF. CDR3 bases: TGTGCCAGCTCACCACCGCAGGGCCTCTACAATGAGCAGTTCTTC.

This CDR3 is CAITWDRDTDTQYF. The CDR3, as DNA: TGTGCCATCACCTGGGACAGAGATACAGATACGCAGTATTTT. The chain has TRBV10-3 and TRBJ2-3, with TRBD1 matching over 7 bases. The CDR3 is 14 residues long. Germline V gene sequence: CDR1 ENHRY, CDR2 SYGVKD. The V segment lost 7 bases and the J segment 3 bases; nucleotides outside the gene matches: 7.

The chain combines TRBV12-5 with TRBJ2-2, with a weak D call TRBD2 (5 bases). The CDR3 runs to 16 residues. Germline V lookup: CDR1 LGHNT, CDR2 FRNRAP. V dropped 3 bases and J dropped 2 bases, with 13 bases sitting between them. The CDR3 spells CASGLGGPSNTGELFF. CDR3 coding DNA: TGTGCTAGTGGTTTAGGAGGACCGAGCAACACCGGGGAGCTGTTTTTT.

The chain is built from TRBV28 and TRBJ2-3, with D tentatively TRBD2 (5 bases). The CDR3 sequence is 14 residues long. Germline-derived CDR1 and CDR2 are MDHEN and SYDVKM. V dropped 2 bases and J dropped 8 bases, with 14 bases sitting between them. Here the CDR3 reads CASSLGQAGGTQYF. The CDR3, as DNA: TGTGCCAGCAGTTTAGGGCAGGCCGGAGGTACGCAGTATTTT.